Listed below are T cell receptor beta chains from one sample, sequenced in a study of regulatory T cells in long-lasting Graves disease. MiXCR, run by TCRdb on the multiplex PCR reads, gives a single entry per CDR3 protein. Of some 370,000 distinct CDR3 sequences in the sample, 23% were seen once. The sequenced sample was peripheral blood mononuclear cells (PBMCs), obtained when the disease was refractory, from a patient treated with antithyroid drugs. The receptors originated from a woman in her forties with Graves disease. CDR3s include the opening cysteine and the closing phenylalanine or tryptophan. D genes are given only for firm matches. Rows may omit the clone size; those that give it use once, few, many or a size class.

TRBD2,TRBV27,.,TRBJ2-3,CASSFSGFTDTQYF,TGTGCCAGCAGTTTTAGCGGGTTCACAGATACGCAGTATTTT
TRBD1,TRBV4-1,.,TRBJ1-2,CASSQIGTGGYGYTF,TGCGCCAGCAGCCAAATAGGGACAGGCGGGTATGGCTACACCTTC
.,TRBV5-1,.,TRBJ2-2,CASSRPTGELFF,TGCGCCAGCAGCCGTCCTACTGGGGAGCTGTTTTTT
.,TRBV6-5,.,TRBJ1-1,CASSYGGPGAFF,TGTGCCAGCAGTTACGGGGGTCCGGGGGCTTTCTTT
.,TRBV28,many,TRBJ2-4,CASSSPRYPPLAKNIQYF,TGTGCCAGCAGTTCCCCCCGGTATCCCCCTCTAGCCAAAAACATTCAGTACTTC
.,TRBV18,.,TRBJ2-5,CASSPGQGSQETQYF,TGTGCCAGCTCACCAGGGCAGGGTTCACAAGAGACCCAGTACTTC
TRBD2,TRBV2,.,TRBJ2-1,CASSEAQRENFEQFF,TGTGCCAGCAGTGAAGCGCAGCGGGAAAATTTTGAGCAGTTCTTC
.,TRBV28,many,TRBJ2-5,CASSFFEGYQETQYF,TGTGCCAGCAGTTTCTTTGAAGGGTACCAAGAGACCCAGTACTTC
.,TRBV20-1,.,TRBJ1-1,CSAAIWGNTEAFF,TGCAGTGCCGCTATCTGGGGAAACACTGAAGCTTTCTTT
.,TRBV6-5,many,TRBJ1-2,CASSYSGSDYGYTF,TGTGCCAGCAGTTACTCAGGGTCGGACTATGGCTACACCTTC
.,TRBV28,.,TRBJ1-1,CASTWGASMNTEAFF,TGTGCCAGCACCTGGGGGGCGTCAATGAACACTGAAGCTTTCTTT
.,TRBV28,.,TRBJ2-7,CASGLPVYEQYF,TGTGCCAGCGGTCTACCGGTTTACGAGCAGTACTTC
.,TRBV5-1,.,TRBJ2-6,CASSLGTGRQGANVLTF,TGCGCCAGCAGCTTGGGAACAGGGAGGCAAGGGGCCAACGTCCTGACTTTC
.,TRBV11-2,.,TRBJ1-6,CASSSRFVGAHNSPLHF,TGTGCCAGCAGCTCCCGGTTCGTCGGTGCCCATAATTCACCCCTCCACTTT